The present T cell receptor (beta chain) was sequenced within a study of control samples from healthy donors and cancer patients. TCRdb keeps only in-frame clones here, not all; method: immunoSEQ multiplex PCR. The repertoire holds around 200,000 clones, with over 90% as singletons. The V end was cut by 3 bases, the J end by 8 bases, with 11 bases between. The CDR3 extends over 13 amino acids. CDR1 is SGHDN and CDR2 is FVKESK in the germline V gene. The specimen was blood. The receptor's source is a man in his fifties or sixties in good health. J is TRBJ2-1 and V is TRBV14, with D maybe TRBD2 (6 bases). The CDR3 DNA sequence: TGTGCCAGCAGCCATGAGACGGGGGATGAGCAGTTCTTC. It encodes CASSHETGDEQFF.